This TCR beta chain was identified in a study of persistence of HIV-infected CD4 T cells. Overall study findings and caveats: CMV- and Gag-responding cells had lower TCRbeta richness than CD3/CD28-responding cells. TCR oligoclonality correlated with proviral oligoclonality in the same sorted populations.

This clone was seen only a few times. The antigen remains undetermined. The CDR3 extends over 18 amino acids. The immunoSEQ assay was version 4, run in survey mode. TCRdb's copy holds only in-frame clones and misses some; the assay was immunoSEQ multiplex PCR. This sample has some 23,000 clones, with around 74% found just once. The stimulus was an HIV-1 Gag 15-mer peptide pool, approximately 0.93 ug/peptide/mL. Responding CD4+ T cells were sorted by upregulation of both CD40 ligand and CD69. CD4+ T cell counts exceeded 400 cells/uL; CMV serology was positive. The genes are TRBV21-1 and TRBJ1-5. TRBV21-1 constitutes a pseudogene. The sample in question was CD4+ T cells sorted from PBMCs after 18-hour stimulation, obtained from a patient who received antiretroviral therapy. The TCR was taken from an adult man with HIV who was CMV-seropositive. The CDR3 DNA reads TGTGCCAGCAGCCCAACTCCCCTCGCGAGGGTTAGCAATCAGCCCCAGCATTTT. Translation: CASSPTPLARVSNQPQHF.